These 31 T cell receptor beta chains share one sample of origin, sequenced in a study of cytomegalovirus exposure and HLA in healthy donors. 13 Jbeta primers and 60 Vbeta primers were used for the PCR. This table comes from immunoSEQ multiplex PCR, and its TCRdb copy is limited to in-frame clones, with some not included. The data show about 190,000 clones, roughly 80% seen once. Material: PBMCs. The receptors here all came from a woman in her late teens or twenties in good health and CMV-seronegative.

The rearrangement links TRBV6-5 to TRBJ2-3, with TRBD1 matching over 9 bases. The CDR3 is 15 amino acids. Trimming cost V 2 bases and J 5 bases; bases outside gene matches: 5. Germline CDR1 reads MNHEY; CDR2 reads SVGAGI. This CDR3 is CASSYNTGGKDTQYF. The CDR3 DNA is TGTGCCAGCAGTTACAACACAGGGGGCAAAGATACGCAGTATTTT.

This chain uses TRBV6-1 with TRBJ1-4; perhaps TRBD1 as D (6 bases). The CDR3 length is 15 residues. V lost 4 bases to trimming and J lost 8 bases, with 17 bases between them. The germline V gene encodes CDR1 MNHNS and CDR2 SASEGT. CDR3: CASSGFGQGNEKLFF. The CDR3 DNA reads TGTGCCAGCAGTGGGTTTGGTCAGGGGAACGAAAAACTGTTTTTT.

The count of this clone is one. The V call is TRBV27, the J call TRBJ2-2, with 7 bases matching TRBD2. The length of the CDR3 is 16 residues. V lost 5 bases to trimming and J lost 8 bases; unmatched junction nucleotides: 14. Germline V gene sequence: CDR1 MNHEY, CDR2 SMNVEV (reference sequence). In DNA form, the CDR3 reads TGTGCCAGCAGTCCCGCCGCGGGAGAGTTAAGGGGGGAGCTGTTTTTT. It is translated as CASSPAAGELRGELFF.

The CDR3 region has the DNA TGCGCCAGCAGTGAGTCGCCAGCGGGATATCTCAATGAGCAGTTCTTC. This encodes CASSESPAGYLNEQFF. V gene TRBV10-1 combines with J gene TRBJ2-1, with 7 bases that match TRBD2. After removal of 0 bases from V and 6 bases from J, the junction contained 8 bases not matched to a gene. The germline gives CDR1 WNHNN, CDR2 SYGVQD (reference sequence). The CDR3 totals 16 residues.

This clone was seen a handful of times. The genes are TRBV4-3 and TRBJ2-1; unclear D gene. Trimming shortened V by 4 bases and J by 8 bases, and 12 bases separated the two germline ends. CDR1 and CDR2 from the germline V gene are LGHNA and YSLEER. The CDR3 is 13 residues long. The CDR3 DNA reads as TGCGCCAGCAGCCGAGCCGGGTTCGATGAGCAGTTCTTC. Amino acids: CASSRAGFDEQFF.

The chain combines TRBV10-3 with TRBJ2-2; D gene unclear. Looked up from germline, CDR1 is ENHRY and CDR2 is SYGVKD. The CDR3 has 14 amino acids. Between the trimmed V and J ends, which lost 5 bases and 2 bases, there was a span of 9 bases. Here the CDR3 reads CAISFGGNTGELFF. In DNA form, the CDR3 reads TGTGCCATCAGTTTCGGCGGAAACACCGGGGAGCTGTTTTTT.

This clone was picked up one time. The CDR3 DNA reads as TGTGCCAGCAGCGAGGGGGACGCTCCCACTGAAGCTTTCTTT. This translates into CASSEGDAPTEAFF. The genes are TRBV7-9 and TRBJ1-1; perhaps TRBD1 as D (6 bases). The CDR3 totals 14 residues. The V gene lost 5 bases and the J gene lost 4 bases, with 14 bases spanning the gap. Germline V gene sequence: CDR1 SEHNR, CDR2 FQNEAQ (reference sequence).

The rearrangement joins TRBV11-2 to TRBJ2-3, with 14 positions matching TRBD2. V was pared by 1 base and J by 5 bases, with 11 bases of the junction left unmatched. CDR1 is SGHAT and CDR2 is FQNNGV in the germline V gene. The length of the CDR3 is 19 residues. The CDR3 loop is CASSLGGLAGVGWVDTQYF. CDR3 bases: TGTGCCAGCAGCTTAGGGGGACTAGCGGGAGTCGGTTGGGTAGATACGCAGTATTTT.

This chain links TRBV6-1 with TRBJ1-1; the D is unclear. The V end was cut by 5 bases, the J end by 1 base, with 8 bases between. The germline V gene has CDR1 MNHNS and CDR2 SASEGT. The CDR3 totals 13 residues. CDR3 nucleotide sequence: TGTGCCAGCAGTCTGGGCCAGAACACTGAAGCTTTCTTT. Translation gives CASSLGQNTEAFF.

This clone was observed a few times. The rearrangement uses TRBV10-3 and TRBJ1-1; 10 positions match TRBD1. The V gene end was trimmed by 5 bases and the J gene end by 2 bases; junction bases not matched to a gene: 11. The germline gives CDR1 ENHRY, CDR2 SYGVKD. This CDR3 contains 17 residues. The CDR3 spells CAISREGQGSTNTEAFF. The CDR3 coding sequence is TGTGCCATCAGTAGGGAGGGACAGGGGTCGACCAACACTGAAGCTTTCTTT.

The chain uses TRBV6-6 and TRBJ1-4, with a weak D call TRBD1 (6 bases). Per the germline V gene, CDR1 is MNHNY and CDR2 is SVGAGI (reference sequence). V lost 6 bases, J lost 10 bases, and 21 bases lay in between. The CDR3 is made up of 15 amino acids. The CDR3 here is CASREPGQGVSKLFF. In nucleotides, the CDR3 is TGTGCCAGCAGAGAACCGGGACAAGGAGTGTCAAAACTGTTTTTT.

J is TRBJ2-1 and V is TRBV15; 10 nucleotides agree with TRBD2. This CDR3 comprises 16 residues. CDR1 is LNHNV, CDR2 YYDKDF, per germline (reference sequence). With V trimmed by 2 bases and J by 2 bases, 3 bases remained unmatched. CDR3 residues: CATSRSTSGAYNEQFF. CDR3 sequence (DNA): TGTGCCACCAGCAGATCCACTAGCGGGGCCTACAATGAGCAGTTCTTC.

This CDR3 is CASSTRDRRHEKLFF. For the CDR3, the DNA is TGTGCCAGCAGCACAAGGGACAGGCGCCATGAAAAACTGTTTTTT. The chain has TRBV9 and TRBJ1-4; 8 bases line up with TRBD1. The V and J ends lost 4 bases and 6 bases, in that order; junction bases with no gene match: 8. This CDR3 has 15 amino acids. In germline, CDR1 is SGDLS, CDR2 YYNGEE.

The chain uses TRBV27 and TRBJ2-7; 7 bases map to TRBD1. The CDR3 loop spans 12 amino acids. Trimming cost V 6 bases and J 6 bases; bases outside gene matches: 5. The germline CDR1 and CDR2 sequences are MNHEY and SMNVEV (reference sequence). DNA of the CDR3: TGTGCCAGCAGAGACAGGGTAAGCGAGCAGTACGTC. Amino acids: CASRDRVSEQYV.

The chain has TRBV18 and TRBJ1-3; no reliable D call. V was clipped by 6 bases and J by 0 bases, with 9 bases between them. The V gene's germline CDR1 is KGHSH and CDR2 LQKENI. The CDR3 contains 14 residues. The DNA for the CDR3 is TGTGCCAGCTCGTCAGATTCCTCTGGAAACACCATATATTTT. Translated, it gives CASSSDSSGNTIYF.

The rearrangement links TRBV20-1 to TRBJ2-7; D not resolved. The CDR3 covers 11 residues. CDR1 is DFQATT, CDR2 SNEGSKA, per germline (reference sequence). Trimming removed 3 bases at V and 3 bases at J, with 6 bases between. The CDR3 sequence is CSASPGYEQYF. CDR3 coding DNA: TGCAGTGCTAGTCCCGGCTACGAGCAGTACTTC.

This clone was counted once. The CDR3: CASSYRGAEQYF. For the CDR3, the DNA is TGTGCCAGCAGCTATAGGGGCGCTGAGCAGTACTTC. The J gene is TRBJ2-7, the V gene TRBV7-9, with D possibly matching TRBD1 (5 bases). CDR3 length equals 12 residues. Looked up from germline, CDR1 is SEHNR and CDR2 is FQNEAQ (reference sequence). Trimming stripped 4 bases from V and 7 bases from J, with 11 bases between.

This CDR3 reads CASSQVEGTGSSYNSPLHF. CDR3 in DNA: TGCGCCAGCAGCCAGGTGGAGGGGACAGGGAGCTCCTATAATTCACCCCTCCACTTT. The chain couples TRBV4-1 to TRBJ1-6; 9 bases fit TRBD1. The CDR3 is made up of 19 amino acids. After removal of 3 bases from V and 0 bases from J, the junction contained 9 bases not matched to a gene. Germline lookup yields CDR1 MGHRA and CDR2 YSYEKL.

This chain connects TRBV7-7 to TRBJ2-5; D perhaps matches TRBD1 (5 bases). The germline CDR1 and CDR2 sequences are SSHAT and FNYEAQ (reference sequence). This CDR3 is 15 amino acids long. The V end lost 4 bases, the J end lost 3 bases, and 15 bases lay between the germline ends. CDR3 protein: CASSSTSDSKETQYF. The CDR3 DNA reads as TGTGCCAGCAGCTCGACATCAGACAGCAAAGAGACCCAGTACTTC.

This clone is a singleton in its sample. CDR3 residues: CASGLLAGGFANEQFF. As DNA, the CDR3 is TGCGCCAGCGGCCTTCTAGCGGGAGGCTTCGCCAATGAGCAGTTCTTC. The J gene is TRBJ2-1, the V gene TRBV5-1; TRBD2 aligns across 11 bases. With 7 bases clipped from V and 6 bases from J, the junction kept 12 bases outside the gene matches. This CDR3 is 16 amino acids long. Germline CDR1 SGHRS, CDR2 YFSETQ.

The rearrangement links TRBV19 to TRBJ2-3, with 7 bases lining up with TRBD2. V dropped 5 bases and J dropped 4; count of bases not matched to a gene: 6. The CDR3 is made up of 14 amino acids. Germline CDR1 and CDR2: LNHDA and SQIVND (reference sequence). This CDR3 is CASSDREVADTQYF. In nucleotides, the CDR3 is TGTGCCAGTAGTGATCGGGAGGTCGCAGATACGCAGTATTTT.

The CDR3 protein is CASGGLAGVGRDTQYF. The CDR3 DNA is TGCGCCAGCGGGGGACTAGCGGGAGTAGGTAGAGATACGCAGTATTTT. The J gene is TRBJ2-3, the V gene TRBV10-2, with 14 bases that match TRBD2. Germline values: CDR1 WSHSY, CDR2 SAAADI. This CDR3 comprises 16 residues. J lost 5 bases, V lost 8 bases, and 9 bases had no gene match.

The chain recombines TRBV28 with TRBJ1-1; D gene ambiguous. The CDR3 extends over 14 amino acids. CDR1 is MDHEN, CDR2 SYDVKM, per germline. V was clipped by 4 bases and J by 1 base, with 10 bases between them. The CDR3 nucleotides are TGTGCCAGCAGTTCTCTCTTGGCGAACACTGAAGCTTTCTTT. It specifies CASSSLLANTEAFF.

The chain couples TRBV27 to TRBJ2-7; D is ambiguous. The V end lost 4 bases, the J end lost 6 bases, and 16 bases lay between the germline ends. Germline CDR1 MNHEY, CDR2 SMNVEV (reference sequence). CDR3 size: 14 residues. The CDR3 DNA sequence: TGTGCCAGCAGTTCTGAGATCAGCCCTAGCGAGCAGTACTTC. Protein product: CASSSEISPSEQYF.

V is TRBV7-2 and J is TRBJ2-4; 7 nucleotides align to TRBD1. Germline V gene sequence: CDR1 SGHTA, CDR2 FQGNSA. The CDR3 runs 15 residues. V was clipped by 9 bases and J by 3 bases; unmatched bases: 11. The CDR3 loop reads CASQGDGTRKNIQYF. As DNA, the CDR3 is TGTGCCAGTCAGGGGGATGGGACACGCAAAAACATTCAGTACTTC.

The CDR3 nucleotides are TGTGCCAGCAGCCGAGGAACAGGGAGCAATCAGCCCCAGCATTTT. Protein sequence: CASSRGTGSNQPQHF. The rearrangement joins TRBV7-8 to TRBJ1-5, with TRBD1 as a possible D gene (6 bases). Germline lookup yields CDR1 SGHVS and CDR2 FQNEAQ. The CDR3 is made up of 15 amino acids. V was trimmed by 5 bases and J by 1 base, leaving 12 bases between them.

The chain couples TRBV28 to TRBJ2-3; TRBD2 aligns across 12 bases. J was trimmed by 2 bases and V by 6 bases; bases with no gene match: 6. This CDR3 region has 16 residues. Germline CDR1 reads MDHEN; CDR2 reads SYDVKM. CDR3 sequence (DNA): TGTGCCAGCAGGGGACTAGCGGGCCAACCCACAGATACGCAGTATTTT. Translation gives CASRGLAGQPTDTQYF.

This clone was detected only once. This chain connects TRBV6-5 to TRBJ1-1; 9 nucleotides match TRBD1. Germline CDR1 and CDR2: MNHEY and SVGAGI. V gave up 7 bases and J gave up 5 bases; unmatched junction bases: 8. The CDR3 covers 14 residues. Here the CDR3 reads CASTQLDRGTEAFF. The CDR3 DNA follows: TGTGCCAGCACCCAACTGGACAGGGGAACTGAAGCTTTCTTT.

This clone came up a few times. This chain joins TRBV6-6 and TRBJ2-2; 8 nucleotides align to TRBD1. Looked up from germline, CDR1 is MNHNY and CDR2 is SVGAGI (reference sequence). Losses at the gene ends were 5 bases for V and 7 bases for J; bases not matched to a gene: 9. This CDR3 has 15 amino acids. The CDR3 loop reads CASSLWTGSIGELFF. CDR3 sequence (DNA): TGTGCCAGCAGTCTTTGGACAGGGTCCATCGGGGAGCTGTTTTTT.

The chain carries TRBV4-1 and TRBJ2-1, with 8 bases fitting TRBD1. In germline, CDR1 is MGHRA, CDR2 YSYEKL. V lost 3 bases, J lost 7 bases, and 8 bases stayed unmatched. The CDR3 runs to 15 residues. CDR3 in amino acids: CASSQLGQGWNEQFF. The CDR3 DNA reads TGCGCCAGCAGCCAGCTTGGACAGGGCTGGAATGAGCAGTTCTTC.

This clone occurred a few times. The rearrangement links TRBV5-6 to TRBJ2-1; 7 bases match TRBD2. The V gene end was trimmed by 5 bases and the J gene end by 12 bases; junction bases not matched to a gene: 11. This CDR3 spans 13 amino acids. Per germline, CDR1 SGHDT and CDR2 YYEEEE. CDR3 nucleotide sequence: TGTGCCAGCAGAACTAGCCCGGGAGGCGCGCAGTTCTTC. Amino acids: CASRTSPGGAQFF. Full variable domain (outside the CDR3, taken from reference TRBV5-6 and TRBJ2-1): DAGVTQSPTHLIKTRGQQVTLRCSPKSGHDTVSWYQQALGQGPQFIFQYYEEEERQRGNFPDRFSGHQFPNYSSELNVNALLLGDSALYLCASRTSPGGAQFFGPGTRLTVL.